This T cell receptor beta chain came from a study of blood T cell repertoires in COVID-19 (dated by TCRdb to the early 2020s). Context from the whole study: Recovered participants in ImmuneRACE Cohort 3 were defined as having two consecutive negative NP/OP PCR tests, clearance from a healthcare professional, or resolution of symptoms. The collaborator samples originated in the United States, Italy and Spain and spanned the acute and convalescent phases of COVID-19. The material from the prospective study consisted of cDNA or gDNA derived from T cells, B-cell-depleted T cells, or PBMCs. Subjects who had been exposed to COVID-19, were actively infected with it, or had recovered from it provided the deeply sampled blood TCRbeta repertoires that made up the dataset. The repertoires were released in a freely available public database intended as a resource for research on the immune response to SARS-CoV-2. The samples were drawn from the first 160 participants of the ongoing ImmuneRACE study and from 950 to 1,500 subjects provided by 6 global collaborators. The sample metadata nearly always contained a de-identified subject ID, COVID-19 status, age in years and sex. HLA class I and class II types, where available, came from metadata supplied by the sample provider rather than from assay-based typing.

From the germline V gene, CDR1 is LGHNA and CDR2 is YNFKEQ. Including the terminal cysteine and phenylalanine, the CDR3 comprises 15 residues. The read is trimmed to its CDR3 DNA, 45 bases read in frame from base 1. V gives up 4 bases and J gives up 0 bases, and the segment between their germline ends measures 13 bases. TCRbeta CDR3 regions were amplified from genomic DNA using the immunoSEQ Assay, a bias-controlled multiplex PCR. In the source study's methods: The number of nucleated cells in each sample was estimated from the amplification of reference gene primers within the assay. To quantify the absolute abundance of each unique TCRbeta CDR3 rearrangement, sequence reads were collapsed and filtered. For each sample, productive Simpson clonality was calculated as the square root of Simpson's diversity index across productive rearrangements. Sourced from immuneACCESS, this table was stored by TCRdb with only in-frame sequences that have V and J called. A share of the clones is absent; for the studies checked, an unresolved V gene accounts for under half, and the remainder has no known explanation. D and trimming come from the DNA, and the V and J calls and clone size come from that table. A total of roughly 150,000 clones appear in this sample, 84% of them only once. Of the sample, 3% to 4% is held by the ten largest clones.

Worth noting for this clone: No cognate antigen has been identified for it. Base qualities are not at hand, and no much larger clone is one base apart.

Participants in the prospective study were aged about 18 to 95 years, lived in under 30 United States geographic areas, and enrolled through a virtual design. Cohort assignment in the prospective study relied on participant-reported clinical history from a screening survey and a study questionnaire. In the prospective study, mobile phlebotomists collected whole blood, serum and a nasopharyngeal or oropharyngeal swab from each participant. Prospective study participants could optionally give additional blood draws and questionnaires over a roughly two-month period. Before DNA extraction, prospective study blood samples were shipped either frozen or at room temperature. Overall study results and their limits: The amount of clinical and demographic metadata varied by source and participant and was provided uncurated.

The TCR comes from a man over 45 in a cohort exposed to, infected with or recovered from COVID-19 (not recorded which). Specimen: PBMCs or T cells enriched from blood (not recorded which). The chain joins TRBV4-2 to TRBJ2-7, with an unclear D gene assignment. Read as DNA, the sequence is TGTGCCAGCAGCCCCCAGGAAGTGGGCTCCTACGAGCAGTACTTC. Its translation is CASSPQEVGSYEQYF.